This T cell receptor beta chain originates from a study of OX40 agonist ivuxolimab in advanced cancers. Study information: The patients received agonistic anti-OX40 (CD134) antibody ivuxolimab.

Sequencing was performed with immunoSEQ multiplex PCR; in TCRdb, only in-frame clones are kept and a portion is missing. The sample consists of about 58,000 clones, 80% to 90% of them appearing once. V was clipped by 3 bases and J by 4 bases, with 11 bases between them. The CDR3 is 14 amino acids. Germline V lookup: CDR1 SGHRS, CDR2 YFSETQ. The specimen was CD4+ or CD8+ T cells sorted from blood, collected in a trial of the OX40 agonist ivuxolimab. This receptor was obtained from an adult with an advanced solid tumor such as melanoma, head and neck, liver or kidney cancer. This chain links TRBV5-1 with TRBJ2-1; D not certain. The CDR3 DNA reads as TGCGCCAGCAGCTCCGGTCTAACTTACAATGAGCAGTTCTTC. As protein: CASSSGLTYNEQFF.